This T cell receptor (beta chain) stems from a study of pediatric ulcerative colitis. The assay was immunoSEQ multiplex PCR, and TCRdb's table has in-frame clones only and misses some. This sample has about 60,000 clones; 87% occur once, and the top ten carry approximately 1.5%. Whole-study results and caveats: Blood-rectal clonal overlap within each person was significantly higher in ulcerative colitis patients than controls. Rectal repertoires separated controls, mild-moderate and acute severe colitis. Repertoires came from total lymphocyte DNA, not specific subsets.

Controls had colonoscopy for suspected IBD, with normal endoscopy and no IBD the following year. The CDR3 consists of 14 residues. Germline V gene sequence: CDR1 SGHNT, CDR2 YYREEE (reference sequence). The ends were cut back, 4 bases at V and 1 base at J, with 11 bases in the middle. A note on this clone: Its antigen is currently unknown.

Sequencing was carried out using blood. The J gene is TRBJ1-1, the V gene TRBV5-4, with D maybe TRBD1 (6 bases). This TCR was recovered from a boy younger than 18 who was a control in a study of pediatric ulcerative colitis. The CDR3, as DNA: TGTGCCAGCAGCGCCGTGACAGGGAACACTGAAGCTTTCTTT. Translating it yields CASSAVTGNTEAFF.